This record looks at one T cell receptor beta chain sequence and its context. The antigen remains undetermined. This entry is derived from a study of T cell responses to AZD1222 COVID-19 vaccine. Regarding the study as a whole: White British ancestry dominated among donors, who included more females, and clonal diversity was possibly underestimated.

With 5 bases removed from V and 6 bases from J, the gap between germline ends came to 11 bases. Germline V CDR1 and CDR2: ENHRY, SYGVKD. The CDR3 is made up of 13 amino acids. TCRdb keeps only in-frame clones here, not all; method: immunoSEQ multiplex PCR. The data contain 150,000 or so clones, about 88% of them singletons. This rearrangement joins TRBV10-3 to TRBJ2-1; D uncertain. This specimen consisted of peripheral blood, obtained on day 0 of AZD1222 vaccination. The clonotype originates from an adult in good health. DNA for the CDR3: TGTGCCATCAGTTCCGGACGATCCAATGAGCAGTTCTTC. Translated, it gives CAISSGRSNEQFF.